Below, 26 T cell receptor beta chains from the same sample are listed, as sequenced in a study of T cells in Graves' hyperthyroidism and ophthalmopathy (dated by TCRdb to between 2018 and 2020). Receptor libraries were prepared by multiplex PCR. Sequenced using an Illumina HiSeq 2000. Amplification of TCR beta CDR3 regions was carried out from RNA transcripts. For the first round of RT-PCR on the TCR CDR3, the HTBI primer set was used together with the Qiagen OneStep RT-PCR kit. The raw public data were reprocessed by TCRdb itself: fastp quality trimming at Q25, MiXCR clonotype calling, in-frame beta chains only. Rows with one shared CDR3 protein collapse into an entry with the most common genes and DNA. The sample records around 600,000 distinct CDR3 sequences, 13% to 15% of which are singletons. In total, the top ten clones hold 7% to 9% of the sample. Input material: blood. These receptors all stem from a woman younger than 30 with Graves' ophthalmopathy.

The rearrangement joins TRBV2 to TRBJ1-5; a possible D gene is TRBD1 (6 bases). The germline V gene encodes CDR1 SNHLY and CDR2 FYNNEI. V shed 6 bases and J shed 7 bases, with 16 bases lying between them. The CDR3 is 14 amino acids. The chain's CDR3 is CASSETGPRQPQHF. The DNA of the CDR3 is TGTGCCAGCAGCGAAACAGGGCCGCGCCAGCCCCAGCATTTT.

This clonotype appeared many times. The V call is TRBV11-2, the J call TRBJ2-3, with D uncertain. Trimming took off 1 base at V and 6 bases at J, with 11 bases between the two ends. The CDR3 consists of 14 residues. Germline lookup yields CDR1 SGHAT and CDR2 FQNNGV. This chain's CDR3 is CASSLAIGRDTQYF. The CDR3 region has the DNA TGTGCCAGCAGCTTAGCAATCGGCAGGGATACGCAGTATTTT.

This clonotype was seen ten or more times. The V call is TRBV6-2 or TRBV6-3, the J call TRBJ2-1, with D tentatively TRBD2 (5 bases). The CDR3 contains 14 residues. The V gene lost 9 bases and the J gene lost 0 bases, with 12 bases spanning the gap. Looked up from germline, CDR1 is MNHEY and CDR2 is SVGEGT. The CDR3 sequence is CASKDSPSYNEQFF. CDR3 nucleotides: TGTGCCAGTAAGGACTCCCCCTCCTACAATGAGCAGTTCTTC.

This clonotype was seen repeatedly, ten times or more. The CDR3 nucleotides read TGTGCCAGCAGGGGGACGGGCCGGAGAGGCGATGGCTACACCTTC. Its protein is CASRGTGRRGDGYTF. The chain recombines TRBV28 with TRBJ1-2; perhaps TRBD1 as D (5 bases). The CDR3 is 15 residues long. V lost 6 bases and J 6 bases, leaving 20 bases between the germline ends. Per germline, CDR1 MDHEN and CDR2 SYDVKM.

This clonotype was seen repeatedly, ten times or more. The chain carries TRBV28 and TRBJ1-2; 7 positions agree with TRBD1. V lost 7 bases to trimming and J lost 3 bases; unmatched junction nucleotides: 8. Germline CDR1 MDHEN, CDR2 SYDVKM. This CDR3 spans 14 amino acids. CDR3 amino acids: CASKKWDSHYGYTF. In DNA, the CDR3 is TGTGCCAGCAAGAAATGGGACAGTCACTATGGCTACACCTTC.

This clonotype came up many times. This chain links TRBV9 with TRBJ1-1, with D perhaps TRBD1 (6 bases). This CDR3 is 13 amino acids long. V was pared by 0 bases and J by 8 bases, with 11 bases between. Germline V gives CDR1 SGDLS, CDR2 YYNGEE. CDR3 coding DNA: TGTGCCAGCAGCGTAGAGGGTCAGGGGGAAGCTTTCTTT. This encodes CASSVEGQGEAFF. Full variable domain (outside the CDR3, taken from reference TRBV9 and TRBJ1-1): DSGVTQTPKHLITATGQRVTLRCSPRSGDLSVYWYQQSLDQGLQFLIQYYNGEERAKGNILERFSAQQFPDLHSELNLSSLELGDSALYFCASSVEGQGEAFFGQGTRLTVV.

This clonotype was detected ten times or more. This chain uses TRBV7-6 with TRBJ2-1; 7 bases fit TRBD2. This CDR3 is 14 amino acids long. J gave up 9 bases and V 5 bases, and 10 bases lay outside the gene matches. CDR1 is SGHVS and CDR2 is FNYEAQ in the germline V gene. The CDR3 DNA reads TGTGCCAGCAGCGTGGGACTGGGGGGGGGTGAGCAGTTCTTC. This translates into CASSVGLGGGEQFF.

This clonotype was counted at least ten times. The CDR3, as DNA: TGTGCCAGCAGCCTCAGGACTAGCGGGGCTAGCACAGATACGCAGTATTTT. Protein: CASSLRTSGASTDTQYF. The V gene is TRBV7-3, the J gene TRBJ2-3, with TRBD2 matching 12 bases. The V and J ends lost 5 bases and 0 bases, in that order; junction bases with no gene match: 6. Looked up from germline, CDR1 is SGHTA and CDR2 is FQGTGA. The CDR3 length is 17 residues.

Ten or more counts support this clonotype. This chain uses TRBV27 with TRBJ2-7, with D possibly being TRBD1 (6 bases). CDR3 size: 14 residues. The V gene's germline CDR1 is MNHEY and CDR2 SMNVEV (reference sequence). Trimming stripped 5 bases from V and 6 bases from J, with 17 bases between. The CDR3 region is CASSIRDTVGEQYF. DNA for the CDR3: TGTGCCAGCAGTATCCGGGACACAGTGGGCGAGCAGTACTTC.

With respect to this clonotype: A much larger clone lies one base from this, so it may be a read error. This chain connects TRBV7-3 to TRBJ1-1, with 9 nucleotides matching TRBD1. Germline CDR1 reads SGHTA; CDR2 reads FQGTGA. The V and J ends lost 4 bases and 4 bases, in that order; junction bases with no gene match: 7. The CDR3 runs 15 residues. For the CDR3, the DNA is TGTGCCAGCAGCTCCGGGACAGGGAGGGTCACTGAAGCTTTCTTT. This codes for CASSSGTGRVTEAFF. Full variable domain (missing parts from reference TRBV7-3 and TRBJ1-1): GAGVSQTPSNKVTEKGKYVELRCDPISGHTALYWYRQSLGQGPEFLIYFQGTGAADDSGLPNDRFFAVRPEGSVSTLKIQRTERGDSAVYLCASSSGTGRVTEAFFGQGTRLTVV.

This clonotype showed up just a few times. The chain is built from TRBV20-1 and TRBJ2-1; TRBD2 aligns across 9 bases. Germline trimming cut 7 bases from V and 6 bases from J; bases unmatched to any gene: 7. CDR1 and CDR2 from the germline V gene are DFQATT and SNEGSKA (reference sequence). The CDR3 is 13 amino acids. CDR3 in amino acids: CSGPGGGGNEQFF. CDR3 in DNA: TGCAGTGGTCCGGGCGGGGGGGGCAATGAGCAGTTCTTC.

This clonotype has more than one count but fewer than ten. A read error is possible here, since a much larger clone lies one base away. The rearrangement uses TRBV27 and TRBJ2-5; D is ambiguous. Gene TRBJ2-1 matches the end of the DNA better, so the J call may be wrong. The V gene's germline CDR1 is MNHEY and CDR2 SMNVEV (reference sequence). The CDR3 consists of 14 residues. CDR3 DNA sequence: TGTGCCAGCAGTGAATTAGGACGACCCGAGACCCAGTTCTTC. This codes for CASSELGRPETQFF.

This clonotype showed up just a few times. This may arise from a read error, as a much more abundant clone is one base away. The J gene is TRBJ1-1, the V gene TRBV6-5, with D perhaps TRBD1 (6 bases). Germline-derived CDR1 and CDR2 are MNHEY and SVGAGI. The CDR3 sequence is 14 residues long. CDR3 DNA: TGTGCCCGCAGTACTACAGGGACCAACACTGAAGCTTTCTTT. Amino acids: CARSTTGTNTEAFF.

Ten or more counts support this clonotype. The chain has TRBV5-1 and TRBJ1-6; D remains ambiguous. V was trimmed by 4 bases and J by 6 bases, leaving 17 bases between them. The V gene's germline CDR1 is SGHRS and CDR2 YFSETQ. The CDR3 has 16 residues. The CDR3 nucleotides read TGCGCCAGCAGCAACGACGGCAGCGCAGTTAATTCACCCCTCCACTTT. As protein: CASSNDGSAVNSPLHF.

This clonotype showed up many times. The genes are TRBV3-1 and TRBJ2-1; D gene unclear. V was clipped by 1 base and J by 9 bases, with 7 bases between them. In germline, CDR1 is LGHDT, CDR2 YNNKEL (reference sequence). The CDR3 is 12 residues long. The CDR3 DNA sequence: TGTGCCAGCAGCCAAGTGAACGGTGAGCAGTTCTTC. This sequence encodes CASSQVNGEQFF.

The V call is TRBV5-1, the J call TRBJ2-1, with 8 bases aligning to TRBD2. This CDR3 spans 16 amino acids. Germline CDR1 is SGHRS and CDR2 is YFSETQ. V was clipped by 5 bases and J by 1 base; unmatched bases: 8. The CDR3 DNA sequence: TGCGCCAGCAGTTCGAGCGGGAGTGGGTCCTACAATGAGCAGTTCTTC. This sequence encodes CASSSSGSGSYNEQFF.

V is TRBV11-2 and J is TRBJ2-1; 10 nucleotides align to TRBD2. V trimming: 2 bases; J trimming: 0 bases; junction bases outside the gene matches: 10. CDR3 length: 19 amino acids. Germline assignment: CDR1 SGHAT and CDR2 FQNNGV. The CDR3 DNA is TGTGCCAGCAGCTTATATTTGCTAGCGGGAGTGGGCTCCTACAATGAGCAGTTCTTC. Translation: CASSLYLLAGVGSYNEQFF.

This clonotype was observed at least ten times. The genes are TRBV6-1 and TRBJ2-7; possible D gene TRBD2, 5 bases. Trimming took off 4 bases at V and 2 bases at J, with 12 bases between the two ends. The CDR3 covers 14 residues. The germline gives CDR1 MNHNS, CDR2 SASEGT. As DNA, the CDR3 is TGTGCCAGCAGTGGAGCGAGGGCGACCTACGAGCAGTACTTC. Its protein is CASSGARATYEQYF.

The sample holds many counts of this clonotype. This chain joins TRBV19 and TRBJ2-7; 10 nucleotides line up with TRBD1. After removal of 3 bases from V and 5 bases from J, the junction contained 1 base not matched to a gene. The CDR3 is 13 amino acids. Germline assignment: CDR1 LNHDA and CDR2 SQIVND (reference sequence). The CDR3 sequence: CASSIGTGDEQYF. The CDR3 DNA reads as TGTGCCAGTAGTATCGGGACAGGGGACGAGCAGTACTTC.

This clonotype has at least ten counts. J is TRBJ2-2 and V is TRBV5-1; D is unresolved. CDR3 length: 15 residues. Germline CDR1 reads SGHRS; CDR2 reads YFSETQ. V was trimmed by 4 bases and J by 5 bases, leaving 15 bases between them. The CDR3 DNA reads as TGCGCCAGCAGCGAGAGACACCCCAGGACCGGGGAGCTGTTTTTT. Its translation is CASSERHPRTGELFF. The full variable domain, in which reference TRBV5-1 and TRBJ2-2 provide the parts outside the CDR3, is KAGVTQTPRYLIKTRGQQVTLSCSPISGHRSVSWYQQTPGQGLQFLFEYFSETQRNKGNFPGRFSGRQFSNSRSEMNVSTLELGDSALYLCASSERHPRTGELFFGEGSRLTVL.

The sample holds many counts of this clonotype. The rearrangement joins TRBV20-1 to TRBJ2-3; TRBD2 matches at 11 bases. CDR1 is DFQATT and CDR2 is SNEGSKA in the germline V gene (reference sequence). The CDR3 sequence is 17 residues long. V dropped 1 base and J dropped 3; count of bases not matched to a gene: 9. The CDR3 DNA follows: TGCAGTGCTAGAGTTAGCGGGAGGGCCGGTCCGACAGATACGCAGTATTTT. Translated, it gives CSARVSGRAGPTDTQYF.

This clonotype has ten or more counts. The chain has TRBV29-1 and TRBJ1-1; 9 bases are a match to TRBD1. The CDR3 covers 13 residues. Per germline, CDR1 SQVTM and CDR2 ANQGSEA. J gave up 7 bases and V 7 bases, and 10 bases lay outside the gene matches. DNA for the CDR3: TGCAGCGCTTTAACAGGGGGCAGGGGTGAAGCTTTCTTT. Its protein product is CSALTGGRGEAFF. Together with reference TRBV29-1 and TRBJ1-1, the CDR3 gives the full variable domain: SAVISQKPSRDICQRGTSLTIQCQVDSQVTMMFWYRQQPGQSLTLIATANQGSEATYESGFVIDKFPISRPNLTFSTLTVSNMSPEDSSIYLCSALTGGRGEAFFGQGTRLTVV.

This clonotype showed up just a few times. J is TRBJ1-2 and V is TRBV28, with TRBD1 matching 11 bases. The length of the CDR3 is 15 residues. The germline gives CDR1 MDHEN, CDR2 SYDVKM. V lost 4 bases to trimming and J lost 6 bases; unmatched junction nucleotides: 7. The CDR3 DNA reads as TGTGCCAGCAGTTCTCGGGTGGACAGGGGGCATGGCTACACCTTC. As protein: CASSSRVDRGHGYTF.

There are many counts of this clonotype. The chain recombines TRBV20-1 with TRBJ2-7; 10 positions match TRBD1. Germline-derived CDR1 and CDR2 are DFQATT and SNEGSKA (reference sequence). The CDR3 contains 15 residues. V gave up 5 bases and J gave up 4 bases; unmatched junction bases: 11. CDR3 sequence (DNA): TGCAGTGCTGTACCCGGGGGGGACAGGGGTTACGAGCAGTACTTC. The encoded protein is CSAVPGGDRGYEQYF.

Many counts were recorded for this clonotype. V and J are TRBV12-3 or TRBV12-4 and TRBJ1-1; 7 bases line up with TRBD1. Germline trimming cut 5 bases from V and 0 bases from J; bases unmatched to any gene: 3. The CDR3 is made up of 14 amino acids. As DNA, the CDR3 is TGTGCCAGCAGTCACAGGGGCATGAACACTGAAGCTTTCTTT. Its protein is CASSHRGMNTEAFF.

This clonotype was counted at least ten times. This chain joins TRBV24-1 and TRBJ1-5; 8 positions match TRBD1. Germline loops: CDR1 KGHDR, CDR2 SFDVKD. J lost 2 bases, V lost 4 bases, and 9 bases had no gene match. The CDR3 contains 17 residues. CDR3: CATSETGTGKRNQPQHF. The CDR3, as DNA: TGTGCCACCAGTGAGACCGGGACAGGAAAACGCAATCAGCCCCAGCATTTT.